This T cell receptor (beta chain) was recorded in a study of T cells in narcolepsy. The study, taken as a whole, reports: Autoreactive HCRT-specific and TRIB2-specific clonotypes were marked in same-patient CSF-versus-blood CD4+ comparisons.

V dropped 9 bases and J dropped 4; count of bases not matched to a gene: 3. The CDR3 is made up of 13 amino acids. Germline lookup yields CDR1 ENHRY and CDR2 SYGVKD. With respect to this clone: Its antigen remains unidentified.

Generated by immunoSEQ multiplex PCR, the TCRdb table keeps only in-frame clones and is missing some. The data show tens of thousands of clones, with roughly four fifths seen just once and 0.5% to 0.85% held by the top ten. The sequencing input was memory (CD45RA-) CD4+ T cells from blood. The sequence derives from a human donor in good health. The chain recombines TRBV10-3 with TRBJ2-2; TRBD1 aligns across 9 bases. CDR3 nucleotide sequence: TGTGCCATGGGACAGGGTTTCACCGGGGAGCTGTTTTTT. Protein: CAMGQGFTGELFF.